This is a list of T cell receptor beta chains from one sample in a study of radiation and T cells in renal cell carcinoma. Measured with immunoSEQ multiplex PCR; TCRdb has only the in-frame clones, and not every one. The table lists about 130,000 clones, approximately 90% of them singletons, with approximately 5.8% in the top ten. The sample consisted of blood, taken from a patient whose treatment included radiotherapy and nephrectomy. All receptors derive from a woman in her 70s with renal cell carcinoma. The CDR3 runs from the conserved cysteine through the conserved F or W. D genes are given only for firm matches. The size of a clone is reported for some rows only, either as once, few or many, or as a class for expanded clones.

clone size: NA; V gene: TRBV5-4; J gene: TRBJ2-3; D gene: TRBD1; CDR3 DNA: TGTGCCAGCAGCTTAGGGGGCCCCACCACAGATACGCAGTATTTT; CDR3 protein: CASSLGGPTTDTQYF
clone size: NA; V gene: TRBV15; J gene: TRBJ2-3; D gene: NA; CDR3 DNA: TGTGCCACCAGCAGAGGAGTACGGGGCACAGATACGCAGTATTTT; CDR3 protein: CATSRGVRGTDTQYF
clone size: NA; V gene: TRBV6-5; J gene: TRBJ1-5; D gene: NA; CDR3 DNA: TGTGCCAGCAGTTACCAACAGCCGAGCAATCAGCCCCAGCATTTT; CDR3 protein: CASSYQQPSNQPQHF
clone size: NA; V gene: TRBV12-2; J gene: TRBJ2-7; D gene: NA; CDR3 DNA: TGTGCAAGTCGCTTTCCGGGACTAGCGGGGGTTATCTCCTACGAGCAGTACTTC; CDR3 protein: CASRFPGLAGVISYEQYF
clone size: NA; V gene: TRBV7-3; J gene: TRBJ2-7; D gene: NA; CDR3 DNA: TGTGCCAGCAGCGACGGGGGAGGACGGCAGTACTTC; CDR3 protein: CASSDGGGRQYF
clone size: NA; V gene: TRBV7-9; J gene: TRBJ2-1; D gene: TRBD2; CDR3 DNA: TGTGCCAGCAGCTTAGGAAGCGGGGGGGCCAATGAGCAGTTCTTC; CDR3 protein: CASSLGSGGANEQFF
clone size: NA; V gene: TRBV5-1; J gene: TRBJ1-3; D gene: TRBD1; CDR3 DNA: TGCGCCAGCAGTCGGACAGGGGATCAAGCTGGAAACACCATATATTTT; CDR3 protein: CASSRTGDQAGNTIYF
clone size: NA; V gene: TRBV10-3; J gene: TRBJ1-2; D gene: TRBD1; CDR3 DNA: TGTGCCATCAGTGGGGACAGGGCCTATGGCTACACCTTC; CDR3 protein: CAISGDRAYGYTF
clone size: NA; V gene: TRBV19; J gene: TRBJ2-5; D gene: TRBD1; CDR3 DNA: TGTGCCAGTAGCCGGCGACAGGGGAAGGAGACCCAGTACTTC; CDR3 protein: CASSRRQGKETQYF
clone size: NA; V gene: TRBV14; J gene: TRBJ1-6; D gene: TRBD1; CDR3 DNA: TGTGCCAGCAGCCAAGGGGGACAGCCGAGGAGCTCCTATAATTCACCCCTCCACTTT; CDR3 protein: CASSQGGQPRSSYNSPLHF
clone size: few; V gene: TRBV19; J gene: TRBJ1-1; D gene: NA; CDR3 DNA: TGTGCCAGTAGTATTGGGCGCGGGAACACTGAAGCTTTCTTT; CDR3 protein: CASSIGRGNTEAFF
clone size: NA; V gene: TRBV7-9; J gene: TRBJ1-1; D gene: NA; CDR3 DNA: TGTGCCAGCAGCTTAGGAGGGGCGACTACTGAAGCTTTCTTT; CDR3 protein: CASSLGGATTEAFF
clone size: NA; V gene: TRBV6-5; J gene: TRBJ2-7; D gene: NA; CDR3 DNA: TGTGCCAGCCTCATCGAGCAGTACTTC; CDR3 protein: CASLIEQYF
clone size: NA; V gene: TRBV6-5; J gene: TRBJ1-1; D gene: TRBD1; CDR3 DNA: TGTGCCAGCAGTTACTTAACAGGGGACGAAGCTTTCTTT; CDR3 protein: CASSYLTGDEAFF
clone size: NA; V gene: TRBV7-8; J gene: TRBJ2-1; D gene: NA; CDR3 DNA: TGTGCCAGCAGCTTGGCGGGACGGAGCAATGAGCAGTTCTTC; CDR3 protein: CASSLAGRSNEQFF
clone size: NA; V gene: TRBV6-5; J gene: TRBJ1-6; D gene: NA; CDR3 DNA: TGTGCCAGCAAAAAGCGGGGGGGAGTAAATTCACCCCTCCACTTT; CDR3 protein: CASKKRGGVNSPLHF
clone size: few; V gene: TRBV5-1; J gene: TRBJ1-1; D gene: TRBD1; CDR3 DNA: TGCGCCAGCAGCCGGTCGACAGGGGGAAGCGCTGAAGCTTTCTTT; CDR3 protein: CASSRSTGGSAEAFF
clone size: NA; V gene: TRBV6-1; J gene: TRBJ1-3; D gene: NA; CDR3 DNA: TGTGCCAGCAGTGAGTCGCCGAGCTCTGGAAACACCATATATTTT; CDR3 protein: CASSESPSSGNTIYF
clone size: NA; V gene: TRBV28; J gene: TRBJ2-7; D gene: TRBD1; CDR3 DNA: TGTGCCAGCAGTCCGGGGACAGTTGGTTGGTACGAGCAGTACTTC; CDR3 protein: CASSPGTVGWYEQYF
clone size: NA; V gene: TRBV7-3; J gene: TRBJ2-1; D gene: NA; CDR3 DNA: TGTGCCAGCAGCTTAACTGGTGAGCAGTTCTTC; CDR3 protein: CASSLTGEQFF
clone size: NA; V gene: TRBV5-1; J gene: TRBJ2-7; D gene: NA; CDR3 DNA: TGCGCCAGCAGCCCGGGAGCCGGCATGGCCGAGCAGTACTTC; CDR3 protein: CASSPGAGMAEQYF
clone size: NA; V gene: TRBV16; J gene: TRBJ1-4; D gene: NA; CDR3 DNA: TGTGCCAGCAGCCAATTAAAGGGAGCGGACGTAACTAATGAAAAACTGTTTTTT; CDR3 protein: CASSQLKGADVTNEKLFF
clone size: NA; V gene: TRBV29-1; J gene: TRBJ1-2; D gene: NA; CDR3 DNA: TGCAGCGTTGTTCCCTTACCATCGGGTGGCGGCTACACCTTC; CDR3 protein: CSVVPLPSGGGYTF
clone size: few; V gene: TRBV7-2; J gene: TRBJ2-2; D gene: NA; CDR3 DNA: TGTGCCAGCAGCTTAGCAGCGAGTCCCACCGGGGAGCTGTTTTTT; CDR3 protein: CASSLAASPTGELFF
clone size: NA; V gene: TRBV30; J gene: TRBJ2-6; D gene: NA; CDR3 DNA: TGTGCCTGGAGTTGGTCGAGCTCTGGGGCCAACGTCCTGACTTTC; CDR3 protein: CAWSWSSSGANVLTF
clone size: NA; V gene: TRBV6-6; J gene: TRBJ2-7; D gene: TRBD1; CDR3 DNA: TGTGCCAGCAGTTACTCGAGACAGGGAGCCTACGAGCAGTACTTC; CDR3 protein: CASSYSRQGAYEQYF
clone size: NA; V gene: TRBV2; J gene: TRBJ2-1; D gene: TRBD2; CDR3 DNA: TGTGCCAGCAGTGGGGCCGGGACTAGTAACAATGAGCAGTTCTTC; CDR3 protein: CASSGAGTSNNEQFF
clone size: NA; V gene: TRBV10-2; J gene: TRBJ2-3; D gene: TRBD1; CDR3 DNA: TGCGCCAGCAGTCAGGACAGGACAGATACGCAGTATTTT; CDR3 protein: CASSQDRTDTQYF
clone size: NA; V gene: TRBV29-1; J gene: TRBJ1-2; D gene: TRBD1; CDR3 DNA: TGCAGCACCAACAGGGGCCCTAACTATGGCTACACCTTC; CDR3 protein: CSTNRGPNYGYTF
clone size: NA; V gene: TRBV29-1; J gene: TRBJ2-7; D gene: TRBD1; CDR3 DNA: TGCAGCGTAGGGACAGGCAATTACGAGCAGTACTTC; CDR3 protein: CSVGTGNYEQYF